This paragraph covers one T cell receptor (beta chain) sequence. This specimen belongs to a study of blood T cell repertoires in COVID-19. Repertoires were generated with immunoSEQ multiplex PCR, while TCRdb's copy carries only in-frame clones and drops some. The top ten clones hold 4% to 4.5% of a sample with roughly 250,000 clones, 79% of them seen once. This clonotype was obtained from a woman aged 40 to 50 with active or convalescent COVID-19. The sample was peripheral blood.

The CDR3 DNA follows: TGCGCCAGCAGCTTACAGACAGGCAATAATGAAAAACTGTTTTTT. Its translation: CASSLQTGNNEKLFF. The chain uses TRBV5-1 and TRBJ1-4; TRBD1 might be the D (6 bases). The CDR3 contains 15 residues. Looked up from germline, CDR1 is SGHRS and CDR2 is YFSETQ. The V end lost 2 bases, the J end lost 4 bases, and 12 bases lay between the germline ends.